Listed here are 24 T cell receptor beta chains from one sample, sequenced in a study of T cell responses to AZD1222 COVID-19 vaccine. Produced via immunoSEQ multiplex PCR; TCRdb's table is partial and in-frame only. This sample has over 100,000 clones; roughly 90% occur once, and the top ten carry 5% to 7.5%. The sequencing here drew on peripheral blood, taken on day 0 of AZD1222 vaccination. The receptors were gathered from an adult in good health.

The genes are TRBV2 and TRBJ1-6; 7 bases fit TRBD1. This CDR3 has 14 amino acids. Germline CDR1 and CDR2: SNHLY and FYNNEI. The V and J ends lost 6 bases and 7 bases, in that order; junction bases with no gene match: 6. This CDR3 is CASREGAWNSPLHF. The CDR3 DNA reads as TGTGCCAGCAGGGAGGGGGCTTGGAATTCACCCCTCCACTTT.

This clone was counted a few times. This sequence joins TRBV12-3 or TRBV12-4 and TRBJ1-1; D call uncertain. CDR3 size: 12 residues. The V and J ends lost 7 bases and 8 bases respectively, with 14 bases between them. CDR3: CASTFGLNEAFF. CDR3 DNA: TGTGCCAGCACGTTTGGGCTTAACGAAGCTTTCTTT.

The V call is TRBV15, the J call TRBJ2-7, with 7 positions matching TRBD1. V was pared by 6 bases and J by 0 bases, with 2 bases of the junction left unmatched. This CDR3 has 13 residues. The germline gives CDR1 LNHNV, CDR2 YYDKDF (reference sequence). CDR3 protein: CATRDRSSYEQYF. DNA for the CDR3: TGTGCCACCAGGGACAGGAGCTCCTACGAGCAGTACTTC.

The chain recombines TRBV3-1 (or the pseudogene TRBV3-2) with TRBJ1-5, with D perhaps TRBD1 (5 bases). The V end was cut by 4 bases, the J end by 6 bases, with 13 bases between. CDR1 and CDR2 from the germline V gene are LGHDT and YNNKEL (reference sequence). There are 14 residues in the CDR3. CDR3 sequence reads: CASSRRQGAQPQHF. CDR3 in DNA: TGTGCCAGCAGCCGGCGGCAGGGCGCTCAGCCCCAGCATTTT.

This sequence joins TRBV30 and TRBJ1-3; D is unresolved. The CDR3 sequence is 13 residues long. V was cut by 0 bases and J by 4 bases, with 7 bases left in between. Germline V gives CDR1 GTSNPN, CDR2 SVGIG (reference sequence). The CDR3 here is CAWSVDSGNTIYF. The CDR3 DNA reads as TGTGCCTGGAGTGTAGACTCGGGAAACACCATATATTTT.

This clone has a handful of counts. The rearrangement uses TRBV27 and TRBJ1-5, with TRBD1 as a possible D gene (5 bases). Looked up from germline, CDR1 is MNHEY and CDR2 is SMNVEV (reference sequence). With 4 bases removed from V and 6 bases from J, the gap between germline ends came to 10 bases. CDR3 length equals 13 residues. CDR3 sequence: CASSYDGGQPQHF. CDR3 coding DNA: TGTGCCAGCAGTTATGACGGGGGTCAGCCCCAGCATTTT.

The table lists this clone with a few counts. The chain combines TRBV10-2 with TRBJ1-2, with TRBD1 as a possible D gene (6 bases). Germline CDR1 is WSHSY and CDR2 is SAAADI. This CDR3 has 16 amino acids. Deletions cut 4 bases from V and 0 bases from J, with 15 bases between. CDR3 DNA: TGCGCCAGCAGTGTGGGGGCAGAACCATCTAACTATGGCTACACCTTC. Protein product: CASSVGAEPSNYGYTF.

The chain is built from TRBV7-8 and TRBJ2-3, with unresolved D. The CDR3 length is 13 residues. Per germline, CDR1 SGHVS and CDR2 FQNEAQ. The V and J ends lost 5 bases and 7 bases respectively, with 13 bases between them. Here the CDR3 reads CASSTSLQNTQYF. CDR3 coding DNA: TGTGCCAGCAGCACATCTCTACAAAATACGCAGTATTTT.

The CDR3 region has the DNA TGTGCCAGCAGTGTGTCGGCTAGCGGAAAAGAGACCCAGTACTTC. Encoded protein: CASSVSASGKETQYF. This sequence joins TRBV2 and TRBJ2-5, with 7 bases matching TRBD2. Germline V lookup: CDR1 SNHLY, CDR2 FYNNEI. J lost 3 bases, V lost 4 bases, and 8 bases had no gene match. The CDR3 length is 15 residues.

The V and J genes are TRBV5-1 and TRBJ2-7; 7 positions agree with TRBD1. The CDR3 totals 13 residues. V lost 2 bases, J lost 9 bases, and 8 bases stayed unmatched. Germline values: CDR1 SGHRS, CDR2 YFSETQ. The DNA of the CDR3 is TGCGCCAGCAGCTTAGGGGGCACTGATGCGCAGTACTTC. It yields the protein CASSLGGTDAQYF. Drawing the rest from reference TRBV5-1 and TRBJ2-7, the complete variable domain is KAGVTQTPRYLIKTRGQQVTLSCSPISGHRSVSWYQQTPGQGLQFLFEYFSETQRNKGNFPGRFSGRQFSNSRSEMNVSTLELGDSALYLCASSLGGTDAQYFGPGTRLTVT.

J is TRBJ1-1 and V is TRBV2; tentatively, D is TRBD1 (5 bases). V lost 6 bases and J lost 0, with 14 bases in between. CDR1 is SNHLY, CDR2 FYNNEI, per germline. The CDR3 length is 15 residues. The DNA of the CDR3 is TGTGCCAGCAGGCAGAGAGAGGGGTTGAACACTGAAGCTTTCTTT. Protein sequence: CASRQREGLNTEAFF. The variable domain in full, completed from reference TRBV2 and TRBJ1-1, reads EPEVTQTPSHQVTQMGQEVILRCVPISNHLYFYWYRQILGQKVEFLVSFYNNEISEKSEIFDDQFSVERPDGSNFTLKIRSTKLEDSAMYFCASRQREGLNTEAFFGQGTRLTVV.

CDR3 nucleotide sequence: TGCAGTGCTAGTAGCGGGGGGCCCCTCGCCTACGAGCAGTACTTC. As protein: CSASSGGPLAYEQYF. The chain links TRBV20-1 to TRBJ2-7; 10 bases are a match to TRBD2. The CDR3 length is 15 residues. V lost 3 bases, J lost 2 bases, and 7 bases stayed unmatched. Per the germline V gene, CDR1 is DFQATT and CDR2 is SNEGSKA (reference sequence).

The V and J genes are TRBV10-3 and TRBJ2-7; D call uncertain. V was cut by 9 bases and J by 0 bases, with 18 bases left in between. The V gene's germline CDR1 is ENHRY and CDR2 SYGVKD. The CDR3 sequence is 15 residues long. CDR3 sequence (DNA): TGTGCCATTCGGCCCGGCATCTTCTCCTCCTACGAGCAGTACTTC. This sequence encodes CAIRPGIFSSYEQYF.

CDR3 sequence reads: CASSRKGQGGNQPQHF. As DNA, the CDR3 is TGTGCCAGCAGTCGCAAAGGACAGGGAGGCAATCAGCCCCAGCATTTT. The V and J genes are TRBV27 and TRBJ1-5, with 8 bases lining up with TRBD1. Germline lookup yields CDR1 MNHEY and CDR2 SMNVEV (reference sequence). Germline trimming cut 5 bases from V and 2 bases from J; bases unmatched to any gene: 8. This CDR3 contains 16 residues.

This chain links TRBV9 with TRBJ1-1, with D unresolved. The CDR3 loop spans 14 amino acids. Per the germline V gene, CDR1 is SGDLS and CDR2 is YYNGEE. Trimming stripped 0 bases from V and 4 bases from J, with 10 bases between. As DNA, the CDR3 is TGTGCCAGCAGCGTAGAAGGGCTTAGCACTGAAGCTTTCTTT. Its translation: CASSVEGLSTEAFF.

This clone was observed once. The gene calls are TRBV4-1 and TRBJ1-1, with unresolved D. The CDR3 contains 15 residues. Per germline, CDR1 MGHRA and CDR2 YSYEKL. Trimming took off 1 base at V and 3 bases at J, with 12 bases between the two ends. CDR3 DNA: TGCGCCAGCAGCCAAGGGCCTCTTCCAGACACTGAAGCTTTCTTT. It codes for CASSQGPLPDTEAFF.

This chain's CDR3 is CASFRSVGSYEQYF. The DNA of the CDR3 is TGTGCCAGCTTCCGGTCGGTGGGTAGCTACGAGCAGTACTTC. The chain carries TRBV6-5 and TRBJ2-7; the D is unclear. The CDR3 runs 14 residues. V was shortened by 8 bases and J by 3 bases, with 17 bases between the two germline ends. Germline V gene sequence: CDR1 MNHEY, CDR2 SVGAGI.

This sequence joins TRBV6-5 and TRBJ2-1; D is unresolved. The CDR3 loop spans 11 amino acids. Deletions cut 2 bases from V and 12 bases from J, with 8 bases between. From germline, CDR1 is MNHEY and CDR2 SVGAGI. The CDR3 protein is CASSYGVGQFF. The CDR3 DNA reads as TGTGCCAGCAGTTACGGGGTAGGGCAGTTCTTC.

J is TRBJ1-1 and V is TRBV9, with D hard to call. With 3 bases removed from V and 6 bases from J, the gap between germline ends came to 18 bases. Per the germline V gene, CDR1 is SGDLS and CDR2 is YYNGEE. This CDR3 spans 15 amino acids. For the CDR3, the DNA is TGTGCCAGCAGCGGTACAAATCTCCCTTCGGCTGAAGCTTTCTTT. It encodes CASSGTNLPSAEAFF.

This clone was observed a handful of times. The chain uses TRBV6-5 and TRBJ1-6; 7 nucleotides match TRBD1. J gave up 9 bases and V 6 bases, and 11 bases lay outside the gene matches. The CDR3 is 15 amino acids. Germline-derived CDR1 and CDR2 are MNHEY and SVGAGI. CDR3 sequence reads: CASRRTGTATSPLHF. CDR3 DNA sequence: TGTGCCAGCAGAAGGACCGGGACAGCAACTTCACCCCTCCACTTT.

A few counts support this clone. The chain joins TRBV29-1 to TRBJ2-5; TRBD2 matches 8 bases. V shed 5 bases and J 5 bases; nucleotides not matched to a gene: 7. This CDR3 comprises 13 residues. The germline CDR1 and CDR2 sequences are SQVTM and ANQGSEA. The CDR3 DNA sequence: TGCAGCGTTTTGCGGGGGGTTGGGGAGACCCAGTACTTC. It specifies CSVLRGVGETQYF. The whole variable domain, remainder taken from reference TRBV29-1 and TRBJ2-5, is SAVISQKPSRDICQRGTSLTIQCQVDSQVTMMFWYRQQPGQSLTLIATANQGSEATYESGFVIDKFPISRPNLTFSTLTVSNMSPEDSSIYLCSVLRGVGETQYFGPGTRLLVL.

The chain has TRBV7-2 and TRBJ1-2; D is uncertain. This CDR3 region has 15 residues. With 2 bases removed from V and 5 bases from J, the gap between germline ends came to 15 bases. Germline V lookup: CDR1 SGHTA, CDR2 FQGNSA. In nucleotides, the CDR3 is TGTGCCAGCAGCTTAACCGCCATGGGCGGATATGGCTACACCTTC. The encoded protein is CASSLTAMGGYGYTF.

J is TRBJ1-5 and V is TRBV19; no clear D. The CDR3 covers 13 residues. Germline CDR1 and CDR2: LNHDA and SQIVND (reference sequence). The V end was cut by 7 bases, the J end by 1 base, with 8 bases between. The CDR3 sequence: CASTGRSNQPQHF. CDR3 coding DNA: TGTGCCAGTACCGGACGGAGCAATCAGCCCCAGCATTTT.

V and J are TRBV27 and TRBJ2-7; possibly TRBD2 for D (6 bases). This CDR3 spans 17 amino acids. Germline CDR1 is MNHEY and CDR2 is SMNVEV (reference sequence). Trimming took 4 bases from V and 7 from J, leaving 26 bases between them. The CDR3 DNA reads as TGTGCCAGCAGTTCCACTACTGGGGGATCTTGGGCGGGGGAGCAGTACTTC. The encoded protein is CASSSTTGGSWAGEQYF.